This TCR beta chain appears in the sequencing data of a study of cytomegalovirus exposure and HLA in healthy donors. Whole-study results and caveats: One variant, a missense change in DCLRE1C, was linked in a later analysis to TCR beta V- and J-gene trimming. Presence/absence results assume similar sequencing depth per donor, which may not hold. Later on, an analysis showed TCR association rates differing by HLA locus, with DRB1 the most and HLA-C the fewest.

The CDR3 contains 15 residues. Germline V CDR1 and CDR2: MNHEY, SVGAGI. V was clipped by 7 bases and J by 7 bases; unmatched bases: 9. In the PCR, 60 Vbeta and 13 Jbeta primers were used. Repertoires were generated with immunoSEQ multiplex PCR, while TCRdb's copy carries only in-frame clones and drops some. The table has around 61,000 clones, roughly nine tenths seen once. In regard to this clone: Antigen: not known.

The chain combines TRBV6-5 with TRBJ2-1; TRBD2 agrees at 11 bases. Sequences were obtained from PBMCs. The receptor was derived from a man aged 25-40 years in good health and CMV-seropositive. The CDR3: CASKILAGVTNEQFF. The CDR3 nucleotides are TGTGCCAGCAAAATACTAGCGGGAGTTACAAATGAGCAGTTCTTC.